This record concerns one T cell receptor beta chain sequence. Its specificity is not known. The data derive from a study of T cell repertoires in cytomegalovirus infection. Study overall: Peptides in the study included HLA-C-restricted and HLA-B-restricted CMV epitopes. Public TCR beta signatures marked donors with CMV infection and the matching HLA. General study findings and limits: It was HLA-C-restricted CMV-specific TCR beta clonotypes that dominated the response ex vivo. People with CMV and the relevant HLA were identified by cumulative public TCR beta family frequency.

This CDR3 has 16 amino acids. The germline V gene has CDR1 MNHGY and CDR2 SAAAGT. The V gene lost 0 bases and the J gene lost 7 bases, with 16 bases spanning the gap. MiXCR, applied by TCRdb to the reads, yields one record per CDR3 protein. The sample consists of around 770,000 distinct CDR3 sequences, 29% of them appearing once. The chain employs TRBV6-8 and TRBJ2-1; no reliable D call. The starting material was cultured CD8+ T cells from PBMCs, obtained from culture after CMV antigen stimulation. This sequence originates from a human donor in good health (CMV status not recorded). Some clones in this sample may be carry-over from other donors' samples. CDR3 amino acids: CASSYSAGRLGNEQFF. The CDR3, as DNA: TGTGCCAGCAGTTACTCGGCCGGACGGTTGGGTAATGAGCAGTTCTTC.